Listed here are 32 T cell receptor beta chains from one sample, sequenced in a study of Ad26.COV2.S vaccination and SARS-CoV-2 variants. The data were produced by immunoSEQ multiplex PCR, yet TCRdb's version contains in-frame clones alone and is incomplete. Among nearly 400,000 clones listed, around 89% were seen once. Stated treatment: some 20 received Ad26.COV2.S at low or high dose, single or two shots; 5 received placebo; per-sample allocation not given. Samples came from day 63 after the first vaccine or placebo injection. The material was peripheral blood, obtained in a trial of Ad26.COV2.S vaccine versus placebo. The receptors come from a person aged 18-65 years who received the Ad26.COV2.S COVID-19 vaccine or a placebo.

The chain combines TRBV5-1 with TRBJ2-1, with D perhaps matching TRBD1 (6 bases). V gave up 6 bases and J gave up 5 bases, with 18 bases separating them. The germline V gene encodes CDR1 SGHRS and CDR2 YFSETQ. The CDR3 length is 15 residues. CDR3 nucleotides: TGCGCCAGCACCGTTGTGACGACAGGTCACAATGAGCAGTTCTTC. It codes for CASTVVTTGHNEQFF. Using reference TRBV5-1 and TRBJ2-1 for the parts outside the CDR3, the full variable domain is KAGVTQTPRYLIKTRGQQVTLSCSPISGHRSVSWYQQTPGQGLQFLFEYFSETQRNKGNFPGRFSGRQFSNSRSEMNVSTLELGDSALYLCASTVVTTGHNEQFFGPGTRLTVL.

V and J are TRBV5-6 and TRBJ1-4; D is unclear. The V end was cut by 3 bases, the J end by 3 bases, with 15 bases between. Germline V gene data show CDR1 as SGHDT and CDR2 as YYEEEE. This CDR3 has 16 residues. The CDR3 DNA is TGTGCCAGCAGCTGGGGAGAGGATTGGGCTAATGAAAAACTGTTTTTT. Its protein product is CASSWGEDWANEKLFF.

V usage is TRBV5-1 and J usage is TRBJ2-3; 15 bases are a match to TRBD2. This CDR3 spans 18 amino acids. The V gene end was trimmed by 2 bases and the J gene end by 0 bases; junction bases not matched to a gene: 4. Looked up from germline, CDR1 is SGHRS and CDR2 is YFSETQ. The CDR3 nucleotides read TGCGCCAGCAGCTTCTTTGGACTAGCGGGAGGGAGCACAGATACGCAGTATTTT. Encoded protein: CASSFFGLAGGSTDTQYF.

The chain links TRBV15 to TRBJ2-1; 11 bases are a match to TRBD2. The CDR3 is 16 residues long. CDR1 is LNHNV and CDR2 is YYDKDF in the germline V gene (reference sequence). J gave up 5 bases and V 5 bases, and 8 bases lay outside the gene matches. The CDR3 DNA is TGTGCCACCAGCTCACGACTAGCGGGACCCGACAATGAGCAGTTCTTC. Translated, it gives CATSSRLAGPDNEQFF. Variable domain in full (rest from reference TRBV15 and TRBJ2-1): DAMVIQNPRYQVTQFGKPVTLSCSQTLNHNVMYWYQQKSSQAPKLLFHYYDKDFNNEADTPDNFQSRRPNTSFCFLDIRSPGLGDTAMYLCATSSRLAGPDNEQFFGPGTRLTVL.

The V gene is TRBV7-8, the J gene TRBJ2-7; D may be TRBD2 (6 bases). There are 15 residues in the CDR3. Trimming left V 0 bases short and J 3 bases short, with 12 bases between. The germline V gene has CDR1 SGHVS and CDR2 FQNEAQ. CDR3: CASSLARGGNYEQYF. CDR3 nucleotide sequence: TGTGCCAGCAGCTTAGCGCGGGGCGGTAACTACGAGCAGTACTTC.

The gene calls are TRBV6-6 and TRBJ2-2, with TRBD2 identical over 13 bases. V was clipped by 10 bases and J by 8 bases; unmatched bases: 7. CDR3 length: 14 residues. The V gene's germline CDR1 is MNHNY and CDR2 SVGAGI (reference sequence). The CDR3 coding sequence is TGTGCCACCGGACTAGCGGGAGTCTCTGGGGAGCTGTTTTTT. Translated: CATGLAGVSGELFF.

The CDR3 loop reads CAWTPRRGEKLFF. In nucleotides, the CDR3 is TGTGCCTGGACCCCCAGGCGGGGGGAAAAACTGTTTTTT. The chain employs TRBV30 and TRBJ1-4, with a possible D match to TRBD1 (5 bases). In germline, CDR1 is GTSNPN, CDR2 SVGIG (reference sequence). This CDR3 is built from 13 residues. With 4 bases removed from V and 8 bases from J, the gap between germline ends came to 14 bases.

The gene calls are TRBV5-4 and TRBJ1-1; D possibly corresponds to TRBD1 (5 bases). This CDR3 is built from 14 residues. Germline CDR1 SGHNT, CDR2 YYREEE (reference sequence). The germline V and J ends were trimmed by 2 bases and 4 bases, with 12 bases remaining between them. The CDR3 here is CASSLRGRVTEAFF. In DNA, the CDR3 is TGTGCCAGCAGCTTACGGGGCAGGGTCACTGAAGCTTTCTTT.

This chain links TRBV5-4 with TRBJ2-3; 8 nucleotides align to TRBD2. J lost 3 bases, V lost 4 bases, and 10 bases had no gene match. The CDR3 totals 16 residues. Germline V gives CDR1 SGHNT, CDR2 YYREEE (reference sequence). The CDR3 DNA follows: TGTGCCAGCAGCACCCCGGGGGGGATCGGGACAGATACGCAGTATTTT. Its translation: CASSTPGGIGTDTQYF.

The chain uses TRBV18 and TRBJ1-4; 7 bases map to TRBD1. V lost 3 bases, J lost 8 bases, and 3 bases stayed unmatched. Germline CDR1 is KGHSH and CDR2 is LQKENI. This CDR3 region has 13 residues. The CDR3 nucleotides read TGTGCCAGCTCACCTCAACAGGGGGAAAAACTGTTTTTT. Its translation: CASSPQQGEKLFF.

This chain joins TRBV19 and TRBJ1-4; 7 positions agree with TRBD1. V lost 4 bases to trimming and J lost 1 base; unmatched junction nucleotides: 9. The length of the CDR3 is 17 residues. Germline CDR1 reads LNHDA; CDR2 reads SQIVND (reference sequence). This CDR3 reads CASSSGPRGRTNEKLFF. The CDR3 DNA reads as TGTGCCAGTAGTAGTGGCCCTAGGGGGCGAACTAATGAAAAACTGTTTTTT.

The rearrangement joins TRBV19 to TRBJ1-5; 9 nucleotides align to TRBD1. J was trimmed by 6 bases and V by 2 bases; bases with no gene match: 5. This CDR3 has 15 residues. Germline V gene data show CDR1 as LNHDA and CDR2 as SQIVND (reference sequence). The CDR3: CASSILQGAGQPQHF. The CDR3 bases are TGTGCCAGTAGTATACTACAGGGGGCGGGTCAGCCCCAGCATTTT. Full variable domain (missing parts from reference TRBV19 and TRBJ1-5): DGGITQSPKYLFRKEGQNVTLSCEQNLNHDAMYWYRQDPGQGLRLIYYSQIVNDFQKGDIAEGYSVSREKKESFPLTVTSAQKNPTAFYLCASSILQGAGQPQHFGDGTRLSIL.

The chain has TRBV5-6 and TRBJ2-1; 7 nucleotides line up with TRBD2. The CDR3 contains 15 residues. The trim removed 1 base at V and 7 bases at J, leaving 8 bases unmatched. Germline values: CDR1 SGHDT, CDR2 YYEEEE. CDR3 sequence reads: CASSLLSGTRNEQFF. The CDR3 DNA reads as TGTGCCAGCAGCTTGTTAAGCGGGACGAGGAATGAGCAGTTCTTC.

This rearrangement joins TRBV4-3 to TRBJ2-7; 11 bases are shared with TRBD1. Germline V CDR1 and CDR2: LGHNA, YSLEER. V gave up 4 bases and J gave up 6 bases; unmatched junction bases: 2. The CDR3 length is 13 residues. CDR3 residues: CASSRDRGSEQYF. CDR3 nucleotide sequence: TGCGCCAGCAGCCGGGACAGGGGGAGCGAGCAGTACTTC.

The chain employs TRBV20-1 and TRBJ1-2; D not certain. V was cut by 3 bases and J by 7 bases, with 0 bases left in between. The CDR3 is 8 amino acids. Germline values: CDR1 DFQATT, CDR2 SNEGSKA (reference sequence). The CDR3 loop reads CSASGYTF. CDR3 sequence (DNA): TGCAGTGCTAGTGGCTACACCTTC.

This chain connects TRBV6-6 to TRBJ1-2; 7 bases agree with TRBD1. V shed 3 bases, J shed 5 bases, and the junction held 9 bases outside the gene matches. The germline V gene has CDR1 MNHNY and CDR2 SVGAGI (reference sequence). This CDR3 contains 15 residues. CDR3 protein: CASSYEGQAAYGYTF. The CDR3 coding sequence is TGTGCCAGCAGTTATGAAGGACAGGCTGCATATGGCTACACCTTC.

The chain links TRBV11-2 to TRBJ1-1; D remains unclear. Germline values: CDR1 SGHAT, CDR2 FQNNGV. V gave up 5 bases and J gave up 0 bases, with 13 bases separating them. The CDR3 contains 15 residues. CDR3 sequence (DNA): TGTGCCAGCAGCCCGCTAGGCAGTCTGAACACTGAAGCTTTCTTT. The encoded protein is CASSPLGSLNTEAFF.

The rearrangement uses TRBV5-8 and TRBJ2-1; 9 bases agree with TRBD2. The J segment lost 6 bases and the V segment lost 0 bases, leaving 10 bases of the junction unmatched. The CDR3 has 17 amino acids. CDR1 is SGHTS, CDR2 YDEGEE, per germline. Written as DNA, the CDR3 is TGTGCCAGCAGCTTGGTGGTAGCGGGAGTCACCCCCAATGAGCAGTTCTTC. This translates into CASSLVVAGVTPNEQFF.

This chain joins TRBV30 and TRBJ1-3; weak D call: TRBD1 (6 bases). Trimming removed 0 bases from V and 3 bases from J, with 12 bases in between. Germline V CDR1 and CDR2: GTSNPN, SVGIG (reference sequence). This CDR3 region has 15 residues. CDR3 DNA sequence: TGTGCCTGGAGTGTGGCGGCAGGGGTTGGAAACACCATATATTTT. Its protein product is CAWSVAAGVGNTIYF.

Here the CDR3 reads CSVEDDSGSIPTLHEQFF. CDR3 bases: TGCAGCGTTGAAGATGATAGCGGGAGTATCCCAACCCTGCATGAGCAGTTCTTC. The chain couples TRBV29-1 to TRBJ2-1, with 9 bases fitting TRBD2. The V gene's germline CDR1 is SQVTM and CDR2 ANQGSEA. V was clipped by 0 bases and J by 8 bases; unmatched bases: 17. The CDR3 runs 18 residues.

The chain combines TRBV15 with TRBJ2-1; 12 positions agree with TRBD2. Germline V CDR1 and CDR2: LNHNV, YYDKDF (reference sequence). V lost 4 bases to trimming and J lost 7 bases; unmatched junction nucleotides: 8. This CDR3 contains 16 residues. DNA for the CDR3: TGTGCCACCAGCATCCCGACTAGCGGGAGAAGAAATGAGCAGTTCTTC. Amino acids: CATSIPTSGRRNEQFF.

J is TRBJ2-1 and V is TRBV10-3; 8 bases fit TRBD1. V was clipped by 8 bases and J by 6 bases; unmatched bases: 12. CDR1 and CDR2 from the germline V gene are ENHRY and SYGVKD. This CDR3 contains 15 residues. Here the CDR3 DNA reads TGTGCCATCGGGGAAATCGGACAGGGCGGCAATGAGCAGTTCTTC. Translated, it gives CAIGEIGQGGNEQFF.

The chain couples TRBV4-2 to TRBJ2-1, with D possibly matching TRBD2 (5 bases). The germline gives CDR1 LGHNA, CDR2 YNFKEQ. The CDR3 has 13 amino acids. V lost 3 bases to trimming and J lost 9 bases, with 12 bases between them. The CDR3 DNA reads TGTGCCAGCAGCCATCCCGGGGTTGGTGAGCAGTTCTTC. The encoded protein is CASSHPGVGEQFF.

The chain has TRBV4-3 and TRBJ2-2, with D possibly matching TRBD2 (7 bases). CDR1 LGHNA and CDR2 YSLEER come from the germline V gene. The CDR3 runs to 16 residues. V was cut by 2 bases and J by 5 bases, with 15 bases left in between. The DNA for the CDR3 is TGCGCCAGCAGCCAATTTGCCAGGGGAGGGACCGGGGAGCTGTTTTTT. Amino acid sequence: CASSQFARGGTGELFF.

The chain couples TRBV3-1 (or the pseudogene TRBV3-2) to TRBJ2-1, with 9 bases matching TRBD2. Germline values: CDR1 LGHDT, CDR2 YNNKEL (reference sequence). J lost 0 bases, V lost 4 bases, and 4 bases had no gene match. CDR3 length: 16 residues. DNA for the CDR3: TGTGCCAGCAGCCGTACTAGCGGGTACTCCTACAATGAGCAGTTCTTC. It codes for CASSRTSGYSYNEQFF.

This chain links TRBV6-1 with TRBJ2-3; 8 nucleotides line up with TRBD2. The CDR3 loop spans 15 amino acids. Germline lookup yields CDR1 MNHNS and CDR2 SASEGT. Unmatched junction bases numbered 3, after V lost 3 bases and J lost 1 base. The DNA for the CDR3 is TGTGCCAGCAGTGAGCAAGCGGGAGGCACAGATACGCAGTATTTT. Residues: CASSEQAGGTDTQYF.

The chain employs TRBV15 and TRBJ2-7; 15 positions match TRBD2. Germline-derived CDR1 and CDR2 are LNHNV and YYDKDF (reference sequence). The CDR3 has 17 amino acids. V trimming: 1 base; J trimming: 3 bases; junction bases outside the gene matches: 4. The DNA for the CDR3 is TGTGCCACCAGCAGAGGGACTAGCGGGAGGGCCGACTACGAGCAGTACTTC. Its translation: CATSRGTSGRADYEQYF.

V usage is TRBV28 and J usage is TRBJ2-2; TRBD2 matches 14 bases. There are 19 residues in the CDR3. Germline CDR1 reads MDHEN; CDR2 reads SYDVKM. V shed 1 base, J shed 4 bases, and the junction held 8 bases outside the gene matches. The CDR3 region is CASSLFLGLAGVGTGELFF. Written as DNA, the CDR3 is TGTGCCAGCAGTTTATTCCTGGGACTAGCGGGAGTGGGCACCGGGGAGCTGTTTTTT.

V usage is TRBV2 and J usage is TRBJ2-7, with 8 nucleotides matching TRBD2. This CDR3 region has 14 residues. CDR1 is SNHLY and CDR2 is FYNNEI in the germline V gene. V lost 6 bases, J lost 4 bases, and 8 bases stayed unmatched. Here the CDR3 DNA reads TGTGCCAGCAGCGATAGAGCGGGAGTGTACGAGCAGTACTTC. This sequence encodes CASSDRAGVYEQYF.

The chain carries TRBV5-1 and TRBJ2-3; a possible D gene is TRBD2 (5 bases). Germline V gene lookup returns CDR1 SGHRS and CDR2 YFSETQ. This CDR3 region has 12 residues. Trimming took off 4 bases at V and 7 bases at J, with 10 bases between the two ends. In DNA form, the CDR3 reads TGCGCCAGCAGCCCGGGAACCCATACGCAGTATTTT. This translates into CASSPGTHTQYF.

V gene TRBV29-1 combines with J gene TRBJ2-3; TRBD2 matches 11 bases. The CDR3 covers 14 residues. Germline CDR1 SQVTM, CDR2 ANQGSEA. V gave up 6 bases and J gave up 5 bases; unmatched junction bases: 7. The CDR3 sequence: CSVETSGIGDTQYF. In DNA, the CDR3 is TGCAGCGTGGAGACTAGCGGGATAGGAGATACGCAGTATTTT.

The V gene is TRBV5-1, the J gene TRBJ2-2; D gene unclear. This CDR3 has 15 residues. Germline V gene data show CDR1 as SGHRS and CDR2 as YFSETQ. V was trimmed by 0 bases and J by 4 bases, leaving 10 bases between them. For the CDR3, the DNA is TGCGCCAGCAGCTTGGATGGGGTCTCCACCGGGGAGCTGTTTTTT. Protein product: CASSLDGVSTGELFF.